These 3 T cell receptor beta chains were sequenced from one sample in a study of identical twins. TCRdb itself ran the 5' RACE reads through MiXCR, one entry per CDR3 protein. This sample has 750,000 to 950,000 distinct CDR3 sequences, with around 12% found just once. The data also belong to a second study, concerning yellow fever vaccine responses in identical twins.

Source material: PBMCs. All receptors derive from a woman between 18 and 29 years old in good health.

The chain joins TRBV12-3 or TRBV12-4 to TRBJ1-1, with D hard to call. Trimming left V 7 bases short and J 6 bases short, with 15 bases between. The length of the CDR3 is 13 residues. CDR3 region: CASTSRGGSEAFF. The CDR3 DNA reads TGTGCCAGCACCTCCCGTGGAGGGTCTGAAGCTTTCTTT.

This clonotype was seen a handful of times. The chain joins TRBV6-2 or TRBV6-3 to TRBJ2-1; D not resolved. This CDR3 is built from 14 residues. The V and J ends lost 5 bases and 15 bases respectively, with 23 bases between them. The germline CDR1 and CDR2 sequences are MNHEY and SVGEGT. As DNA, the CDR3 is TGTGCCAGCAGTCCCCTATCCCCTTTAGCAGACGGGTTCTTC. Residues: CASSPLSPLADGFF.

V usage is TRBV20-1 and J usage is TRBJ2-3, with 7 bases that match TRBD2. Germline-derived CDR1 and CDR2 are DFQATT and SNEGSKA (reference sequence). The J segment lost 4 bases and the V segment lost 4 bases, leaving 2 bases of the junction unmatched. The CDR3 has 12 amino acids. CDR3 DNA sequence: TGCAGTGCTACGGGACTATCAGATACGCAGTATTTT. It specifies CSATGLSDTQYF.